The clone carrying this T cell receptor beta chain is categorized as hyperexpanded. This entry belongs to a study of CD4+ T cells in melanoma. Sequenced by immunoSEQ multiplex PCR; TCRdb stores in-frame clones only, minus some. The profile covers 10,000 to 13,000 clones, with 55% to 75% appearing a single time and roughly 10% taken by the ten largest. Sequenced: cells from a culture (not recorded whether cultured in vitro). The sequence derives from a human donor with melanoma.

CDR3 region: CASSFLANYGYTF. The DNA for the CDR3 is TGTGCCAGCAGCTTTTTGGCTAACTATGGCTACACCTTC. The chain is built from TRBV7-8 and TRBJ1-2; D unresolved. Trimming left V 3 bases short and J 0 bases short, with 5 bases between. The CDR3 extends over 13 amino acids. Germline loops: CDR1 SGHVS, CDR2 FQNEAQ.